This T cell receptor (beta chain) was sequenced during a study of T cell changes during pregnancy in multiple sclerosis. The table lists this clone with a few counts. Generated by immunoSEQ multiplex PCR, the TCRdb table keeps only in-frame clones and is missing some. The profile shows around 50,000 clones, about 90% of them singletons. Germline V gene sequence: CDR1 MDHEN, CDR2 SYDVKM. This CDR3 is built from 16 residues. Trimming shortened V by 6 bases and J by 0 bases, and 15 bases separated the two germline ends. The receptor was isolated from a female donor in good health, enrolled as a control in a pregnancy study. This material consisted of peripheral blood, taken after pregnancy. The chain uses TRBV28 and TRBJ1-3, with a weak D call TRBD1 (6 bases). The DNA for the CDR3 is TGTGCCAGCAGGAAGACAGGTACGGGCTCTGGAAACACCATATATTTT. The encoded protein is CASRKTGTGSGNTIYF.